This T cell receptor (beta chain) was documented in a study of blood T cell repertoires in COVID-19. Concerning this clone: The same CDR3 arises from other DNA sequences in this sample as well.

Method: immunoSEQ multiplex PCR; TCRdb's copy keeps in-frame clones and lacks some. The sample shows over 300,000 clones, around 83% of them seen only once. After removal of 0 bases from V and 4 bases from J, the junction contained 6 bases not matched to a gene. The CDR3 length is 15 residues. Germline-derived CDR1 and CDR2 are SGHDT and YYEEEE. The J gene is TRBJ2-5, the V gene TRBV5-6; 7 positions match TRBD1. Sample: peripheral blood. This TCR was recovered from a woman aged 45-65 years with acute or convalescent COVID-19. The CDR3 sequence is CASSLAQGGGETQYF. CDR3 in DNA: TGTGCCAGCAGCTTGGCTCAAGGGGGCGGAGAGACCCAGTACTTC.